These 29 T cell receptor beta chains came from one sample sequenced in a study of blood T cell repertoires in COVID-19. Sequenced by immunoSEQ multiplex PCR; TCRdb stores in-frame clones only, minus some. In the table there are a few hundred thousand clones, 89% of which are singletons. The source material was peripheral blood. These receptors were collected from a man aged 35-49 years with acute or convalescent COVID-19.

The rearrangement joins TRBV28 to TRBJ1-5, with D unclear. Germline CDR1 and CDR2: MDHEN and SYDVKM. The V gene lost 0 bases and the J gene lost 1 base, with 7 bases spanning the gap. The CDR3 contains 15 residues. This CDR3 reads CASSLWRESNQPQHF. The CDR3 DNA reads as TGTGCCAGCAGTTTATGGCGGGAGAGCAATCAGCCCCAGCATTTT.

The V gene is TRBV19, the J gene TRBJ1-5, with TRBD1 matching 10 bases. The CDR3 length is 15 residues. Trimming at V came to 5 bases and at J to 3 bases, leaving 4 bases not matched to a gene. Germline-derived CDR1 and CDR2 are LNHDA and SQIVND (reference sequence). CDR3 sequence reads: CASSAGTGVNQPQHF. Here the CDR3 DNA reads TGTGCCAGTAGTGCCGGGACAGGGGTCAATCAGCCCCAGCATTTT.

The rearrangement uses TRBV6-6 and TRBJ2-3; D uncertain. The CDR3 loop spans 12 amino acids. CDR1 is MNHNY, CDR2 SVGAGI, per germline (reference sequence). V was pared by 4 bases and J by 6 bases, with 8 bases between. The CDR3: CASSLSVDTQYF. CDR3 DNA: TGTGCCAGCAGTTTATCAGTGGATACGCAGTATTTT.

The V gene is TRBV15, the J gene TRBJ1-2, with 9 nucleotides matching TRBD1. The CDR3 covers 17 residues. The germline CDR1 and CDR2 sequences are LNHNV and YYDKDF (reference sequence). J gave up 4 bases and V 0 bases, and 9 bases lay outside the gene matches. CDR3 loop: CATSRDLGTGSVYGYTF. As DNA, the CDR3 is TGTGCCACCAGCAGAGATTTGGGGACAGGGAGCGTCTATGGCTACACCTTC.

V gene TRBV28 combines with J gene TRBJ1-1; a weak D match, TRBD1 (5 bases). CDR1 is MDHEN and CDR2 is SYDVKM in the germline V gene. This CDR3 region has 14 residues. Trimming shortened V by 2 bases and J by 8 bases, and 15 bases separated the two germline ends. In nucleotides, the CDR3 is TGTGCCAGCAGTTTACTCAGGGTAGCTTCGGAAGCTTTCTTT. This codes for CASSLLRVASEAFF. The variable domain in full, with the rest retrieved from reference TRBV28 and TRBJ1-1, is DVKVTQSSRYLVKRTGEKVFLECVQDMDHENMFWYRQDPGLGLRLIYFSYDVKMKEKGDIPEGYSVSREKKERFSLILESASTNQTSMYLCASSLLRVASEAFFGQGTRLTVV.

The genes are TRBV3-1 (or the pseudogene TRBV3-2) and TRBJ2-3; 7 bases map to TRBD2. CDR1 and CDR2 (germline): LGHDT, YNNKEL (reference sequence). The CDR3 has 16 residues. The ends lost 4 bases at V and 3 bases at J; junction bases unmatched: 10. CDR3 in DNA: TGTGCCAGCAGCCCATCTCCCGGACTAGGTACAGATACGCAGTATTTT. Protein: CASSPSPGLGTDTQYF.

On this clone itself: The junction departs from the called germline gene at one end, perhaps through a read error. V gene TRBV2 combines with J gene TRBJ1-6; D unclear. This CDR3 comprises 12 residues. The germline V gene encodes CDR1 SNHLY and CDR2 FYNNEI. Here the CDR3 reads CASREDYSPLHF. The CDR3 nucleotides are TGTGCCAGCAGGGAAGACTATTCACCCCTCCACTTT.

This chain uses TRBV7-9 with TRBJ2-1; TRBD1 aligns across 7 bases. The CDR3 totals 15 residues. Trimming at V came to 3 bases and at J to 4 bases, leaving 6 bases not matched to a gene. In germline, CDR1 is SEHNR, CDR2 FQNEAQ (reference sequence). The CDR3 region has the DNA TGTGCCAGCAGCTTCGGACAGGATCTATACAATGAGCAGTTCTTC. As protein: CASSFGQDLYNEQFF.

CDR3 sequence: CASSPPTGGWAGANVLTF. CDR3 sequence (DNA): TGTGCCAGCAGCCCCCCGACAGGGGGGTGGGCTGGGGCCAACGTCCTGACTTTC. V gene TRBV7-8 combines with J gene TRBJ2-6; 9 positions agree with TRBD1. Trimming removed 5 bases from V and 2 bases from J; junction bases left unmatched: 10. Germline V gene sequence: CDR1 SGHVS, CDR2 FQNEAQ. The CDR3 runs 18 residues.

The chain's CDR3 is CASSLDRAGSYTF. CDR3 DNA sequence: TGTGCCAGCAGTCTCGACAGGGCCGGGAGCTACACCTTC. J is TRBJ1-2 and V is TRBV27, with 7 bases identical to TRBD1. Germline lookup yields CDR1 MNHEY and CDR2 SMNVEV (reference sequence). Trimming removed 5 bases from V and 9 bases from J; junction bases left unmatched: 9. The CDR3 sequence is 13 residues long.

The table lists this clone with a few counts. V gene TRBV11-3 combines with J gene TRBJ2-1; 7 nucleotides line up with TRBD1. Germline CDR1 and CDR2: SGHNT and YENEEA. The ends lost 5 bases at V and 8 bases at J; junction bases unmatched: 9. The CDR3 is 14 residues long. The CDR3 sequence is CASSAYTGAYEQFF. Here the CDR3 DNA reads TGTGCCAGCAGCGCCTACACAGGGGCATATGAGCAGTTCTTC.

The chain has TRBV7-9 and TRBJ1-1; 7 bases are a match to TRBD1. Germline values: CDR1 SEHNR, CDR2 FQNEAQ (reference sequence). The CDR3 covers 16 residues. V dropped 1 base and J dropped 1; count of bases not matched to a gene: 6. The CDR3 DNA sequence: TGTGCCAGCAGCTTAGGTCCAGGGGGAAGGAACACTGAAGCTTTCTTT. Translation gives CASSLGPGGRNTEAFF.

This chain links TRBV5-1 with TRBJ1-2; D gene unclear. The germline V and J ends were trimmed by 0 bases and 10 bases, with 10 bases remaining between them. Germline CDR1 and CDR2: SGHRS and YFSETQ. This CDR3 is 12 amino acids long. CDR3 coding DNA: TGCGCCAGCAGCTTGGGTTTAGATTACTACACCTTC. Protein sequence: CASSLGLDYYTF. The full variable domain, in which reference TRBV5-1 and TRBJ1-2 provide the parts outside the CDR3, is KAGVTQTPRYLIKTRGQQVTLSCSPISGHRSVSWYQQTPGQGLQFLFEYFSETQRNKGNFPGRFSGRQFSNSRSEMNVSTLELGDSALYLCASSLGLDYYTFGSGTRLTVV.

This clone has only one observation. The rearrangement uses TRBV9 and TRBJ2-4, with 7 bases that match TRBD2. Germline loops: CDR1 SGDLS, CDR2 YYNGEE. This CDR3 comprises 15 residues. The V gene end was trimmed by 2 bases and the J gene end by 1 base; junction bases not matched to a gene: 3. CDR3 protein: CASSVGEGAKNIQYF. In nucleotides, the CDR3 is TGTGCCAGCAGCGTGGGGGAGGGCGCCAAAAACATTCAGTACTTC. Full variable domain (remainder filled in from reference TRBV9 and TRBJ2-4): DSGVTQTPKHLITATGQRVTLRCSPRSGDLSVYWYQQSLDQGLQFLIQYYNGEERAKGNILERFSAQQFPDLHSELNLSSLELGDSALYFCASSVGEGAKNIQYFGAGTRLSVL.

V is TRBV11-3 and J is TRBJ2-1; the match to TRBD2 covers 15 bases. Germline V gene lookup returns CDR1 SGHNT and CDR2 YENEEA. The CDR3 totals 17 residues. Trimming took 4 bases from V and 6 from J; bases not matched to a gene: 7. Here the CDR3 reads CASSSRTSGRVGNEQFF. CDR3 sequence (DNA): TGTGCCAGCAGCTCCAGGACTAGCGGGAGGGTGGGCAATGAGCAGTTCTTC.

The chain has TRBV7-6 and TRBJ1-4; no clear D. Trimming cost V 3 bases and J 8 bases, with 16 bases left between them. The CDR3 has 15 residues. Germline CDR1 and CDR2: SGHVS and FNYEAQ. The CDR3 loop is CASSLMATGGEKLFF. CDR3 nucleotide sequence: TGTGCCAGCAGCTTGATGGCTACTGGAGGGGAAAAACTGTTTTTT.

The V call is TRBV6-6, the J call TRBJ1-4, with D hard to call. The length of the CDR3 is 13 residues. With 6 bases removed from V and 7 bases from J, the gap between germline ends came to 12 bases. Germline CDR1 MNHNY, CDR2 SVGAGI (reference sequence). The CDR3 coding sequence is TGTGCCAGCAGCCAAAGGAGTAGTGAAAAACTGTTTTTT. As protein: CASSQRSSEKLFF.

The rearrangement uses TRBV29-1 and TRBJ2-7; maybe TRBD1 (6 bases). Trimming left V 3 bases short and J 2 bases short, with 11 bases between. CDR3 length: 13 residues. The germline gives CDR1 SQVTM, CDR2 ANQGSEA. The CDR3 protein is CSVETGQAYEQYF. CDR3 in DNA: TGCAGCGTTGAGACGGGACAAGCCTACGAGCAGTACTTC.

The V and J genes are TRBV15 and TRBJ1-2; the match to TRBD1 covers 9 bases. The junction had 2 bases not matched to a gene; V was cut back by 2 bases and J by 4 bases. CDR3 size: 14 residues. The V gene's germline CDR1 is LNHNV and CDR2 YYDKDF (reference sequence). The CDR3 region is CATSRKGQGYGYTF. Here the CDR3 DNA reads TGTGCCACCAGCAGAAAGGGACAGGGCTATGGCTACACCTTC. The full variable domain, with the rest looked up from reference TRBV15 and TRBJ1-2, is DAMVIQNPRYQVTQFGKPVTLSCSQTLNHNVMYWYQQKSSQAPKLLFHYYDKDFNNEADTPDNFQSRRPNTSFCFLDIRSPGLGDTAMYLCATSRKGQGYGYTFGSGTRLTVV.

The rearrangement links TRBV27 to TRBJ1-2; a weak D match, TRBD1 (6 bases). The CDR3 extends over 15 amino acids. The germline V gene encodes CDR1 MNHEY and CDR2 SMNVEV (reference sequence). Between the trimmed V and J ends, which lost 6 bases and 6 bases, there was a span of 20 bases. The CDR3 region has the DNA TGTGCCAGCAGGCGGGGGGAGTACAGGGCGGATGGCTACACCTTC. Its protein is CASRRGEYRADGYTF.

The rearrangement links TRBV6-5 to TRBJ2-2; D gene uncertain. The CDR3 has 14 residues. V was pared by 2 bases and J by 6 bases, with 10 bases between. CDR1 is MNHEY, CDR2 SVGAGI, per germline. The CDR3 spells CASSYRWASGELFF. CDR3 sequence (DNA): TGTGCCAGCAGTTACCGGTGGGCTTCCGGGGAGCTGTTTTTT.

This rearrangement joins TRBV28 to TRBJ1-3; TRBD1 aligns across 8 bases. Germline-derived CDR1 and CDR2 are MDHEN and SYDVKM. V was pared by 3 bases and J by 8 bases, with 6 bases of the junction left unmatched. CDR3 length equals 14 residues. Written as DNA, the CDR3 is TGTGCCAGCAGTTTTTCGGACAGGGCGGACACCATATATTTT. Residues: CASSFSDRADTIYF. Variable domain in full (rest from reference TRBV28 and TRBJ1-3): DVKVTQSSRYLVKRTGEKVFLECVQDMDHENMFWYRQDPGLGLRLIYFSYDVKMKEKGDIPEGYSVSREKKERFSLILESASTNQTSMYLCASSFSDRADTIYFGEGSWLTVV.

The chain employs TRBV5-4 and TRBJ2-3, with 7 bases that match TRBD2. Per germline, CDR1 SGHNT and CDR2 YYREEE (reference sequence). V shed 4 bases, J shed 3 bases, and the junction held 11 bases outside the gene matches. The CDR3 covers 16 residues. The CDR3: CASSPGGRAGTDTQYF. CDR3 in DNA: TGTGCCAGCAGCCCCGGGGGGAGGGCAGGGACAGATACGCAGTATTTT.

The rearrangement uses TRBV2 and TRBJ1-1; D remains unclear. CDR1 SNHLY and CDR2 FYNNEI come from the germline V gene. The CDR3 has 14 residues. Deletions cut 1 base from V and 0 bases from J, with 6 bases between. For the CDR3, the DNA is TGTGCCAGCAGTGAAGTTTCGGTGAACACTGAAGCTTTCTTT. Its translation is CASSEVSVNTEAFF.

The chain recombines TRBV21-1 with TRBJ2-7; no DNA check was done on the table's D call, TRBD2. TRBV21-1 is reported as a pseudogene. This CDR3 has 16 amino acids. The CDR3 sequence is CASSKARPRTPREQYF. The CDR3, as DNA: TGTGCCAGCAGCAAAGCGCGGCCACGAACACCGAGGGAGCAGTACTTC.

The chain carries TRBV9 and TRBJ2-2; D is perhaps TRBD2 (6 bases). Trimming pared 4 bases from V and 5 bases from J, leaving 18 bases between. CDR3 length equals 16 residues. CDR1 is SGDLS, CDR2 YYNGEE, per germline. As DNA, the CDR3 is TGTGCCAGCAGCCCCCTGTGGGCAGGGAGGACCGGGGAGCTGTTTTTT. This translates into CASSPLWAGRTGELFF.

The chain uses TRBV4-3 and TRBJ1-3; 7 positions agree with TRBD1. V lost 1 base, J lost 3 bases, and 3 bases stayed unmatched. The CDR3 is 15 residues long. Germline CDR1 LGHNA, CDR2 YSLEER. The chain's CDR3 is CASSQAGGFGNTIYF. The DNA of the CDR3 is TGCGCCAGCAGCCAAGCAGGGGGGTTTGGAAACACCATATATTTT.

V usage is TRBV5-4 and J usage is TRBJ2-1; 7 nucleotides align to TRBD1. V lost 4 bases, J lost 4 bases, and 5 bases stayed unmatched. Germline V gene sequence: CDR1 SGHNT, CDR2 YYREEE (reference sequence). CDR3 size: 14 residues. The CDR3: CASSPPGQYNEQFF. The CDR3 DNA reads TGTGCCAGCAGCCCTCCGGGACAGTACAATGAGCAGTTCTTC.

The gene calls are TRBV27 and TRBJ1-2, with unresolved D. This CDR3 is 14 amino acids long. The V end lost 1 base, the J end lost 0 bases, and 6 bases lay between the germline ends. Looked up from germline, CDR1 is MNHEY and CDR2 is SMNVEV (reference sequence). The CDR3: CASSLFSANYGYTF. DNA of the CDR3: TGTGCCAGCAGTTTATTCAGCGCTAACTATGGCTACACCTTC.